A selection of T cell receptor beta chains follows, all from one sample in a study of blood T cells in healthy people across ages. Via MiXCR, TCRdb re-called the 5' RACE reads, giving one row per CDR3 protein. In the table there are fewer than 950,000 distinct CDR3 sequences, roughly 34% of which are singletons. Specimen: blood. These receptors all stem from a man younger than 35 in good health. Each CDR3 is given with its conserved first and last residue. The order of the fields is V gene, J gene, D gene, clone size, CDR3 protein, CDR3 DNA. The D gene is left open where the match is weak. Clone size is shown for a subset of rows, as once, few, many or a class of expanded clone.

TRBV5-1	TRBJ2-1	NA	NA	CASSLDLGVPEQFF	TGCGCCAGCAGCTTGGATCTCGGGGTCCCTGAGCAGTTCTTC
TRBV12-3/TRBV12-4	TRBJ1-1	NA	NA	CASSFDSTMNTEAFF	TGTGCCAGCAGTTTCGACAGCACCATGAACACTGAAGCTTTCTTT
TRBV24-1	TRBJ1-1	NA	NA	CATSDLTEAFF	TGTGCCACCAGTGATTTAACTGAAGCTTTCTTT
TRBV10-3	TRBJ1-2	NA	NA	CAIGDGVYGYTF	TGTGCCATCGGGGACGGGGTCTATGGCTACACCTTC
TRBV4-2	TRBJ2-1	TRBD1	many	CASSQDYPGQGTYNEQFF	TGTGCCAGCAGCCAAGATTATCCGGGACAGGGCACCTACAATGAGCAGTTCTTC
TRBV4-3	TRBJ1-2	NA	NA	CASSQDQGGPAYGYTF	TGCGCCAGCAGCCAAGACCAGGGTGGGCCGGCCTATGGCTACACCTTC
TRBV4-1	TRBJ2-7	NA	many	CASSQDLGGPYEQYF	TGCGCCAGCAGCCAAGACCTAGGCGGTCCCTACGAGCAGTACTTC
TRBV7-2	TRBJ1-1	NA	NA	CASSSAGGGVGTEAFF	TGTGCCAGCAGCTCAGCAGGAGGGGGGGTAGGAACTGAAGCTTTCTTT
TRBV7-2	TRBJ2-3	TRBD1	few	CASSSKFQGAWTDTQYF	TGTGCCAGCAGTTCCAAATTTCAGGGGGCATGGACAGATACGCAGTATTTT
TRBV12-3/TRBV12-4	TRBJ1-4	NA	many	CASSGGRPMRNEKLFF	TGTGCCAGCAGTGGGGGCCGTCCTATGAGGAATGAAAAACTGTTTTTT
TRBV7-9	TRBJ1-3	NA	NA	CASSQVGQGNTIYF	TGCGCCAGCAGCCAAGTAGGTCAGGGAAACACCATATATTTT
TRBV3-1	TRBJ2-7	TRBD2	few	CASSQLAGDNEQYF	TGTGCCAGCAGCCAACTAGCGGGGGACAACGAGCAGTACTTC
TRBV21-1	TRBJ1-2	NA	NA	CASGKDRGTRDTYGYTF	TGTGCCAGCGGCAAAGACAGGGGAACCCGGGACACCTATGGCTACACCTTC
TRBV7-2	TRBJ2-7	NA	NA	CASSSQSGIQYF	TGTGCCAGCAGTTCCCAATCCGGGATTCAGTACTTC
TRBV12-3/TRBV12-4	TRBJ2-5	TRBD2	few	CASRAGGGETQYF	TGTGCCAGCAGGGCGGGGGGCGGAGAGACCCAGTACTTC
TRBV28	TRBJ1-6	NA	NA	CASSPQDLVNSPLHF	TGTGCCAGCAGTCCCCAAGACCTGGTGAATTCACCCCTCCACTTT
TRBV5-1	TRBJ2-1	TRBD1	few	CASSTGTGGNEQFF	TGCGCCAGCAGCACCGGGACAGGTGGAAATGAGCAGTTCTTC
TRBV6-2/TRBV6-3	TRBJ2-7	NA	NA	CASIRDAVLYEQYF	TGTGCCAGCATTCGGGACGCAGTCCTCTACGAGCAGTACTTC
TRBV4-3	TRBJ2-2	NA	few	CASSQDTARPTNTGELFF	TGCGCCAGCAGCCAAGACACCGCCAGGCCCACCAACACCGGGGAGCTGTTTTTT
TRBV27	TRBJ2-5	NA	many	CASRRGVGPETQYF	TGTGCCAGCAGGAGAGGGGTAGGGCCAGAGACCCAGTACTTC
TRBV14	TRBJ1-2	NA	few	CASSARQEPIAYTF	TGTGCCAGCAGCGCCCGACAGGAGCCCATTGCCTACACCTTC
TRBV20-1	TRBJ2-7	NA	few	CSASDRTSYEQYF	TGCAGTGCTAGCGACAGGACCTCCTACGAGCAGTACTTC
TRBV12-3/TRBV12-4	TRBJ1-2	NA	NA	CASSPNSSGYGYTF	TGTGCCAGCAGTCCGAACAGTAGTGGCTATGGCTACACCTTC
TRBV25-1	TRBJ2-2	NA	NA	CASSESRDTGELFF	TGTGCCAGCAGTGAATCCAGGGACACCGGGGAGCTGTTTTTT
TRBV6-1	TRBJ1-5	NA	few	CASSREGGSNQPQHF	TGTGCCAGCAGCCGAGAGGGAGGCAGCAATCAGCCCCAGCATTTT
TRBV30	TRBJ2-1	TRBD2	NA	CAWRSPGSGPLNEQFF	TGTGCCTGGAGATCCCCTGGTAGCGGGCCCCTCAATGAGCAGTTCTTC
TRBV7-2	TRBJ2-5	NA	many	CASSLVLGQETQYF	TGTGCCAGCAGCTTAGTATTAGGCCAAGAGACCCAGTACTTC
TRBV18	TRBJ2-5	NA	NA	CASPPNGADQETQYF	TGTGCCAGCCCACCTAACGGGGCAGACCAAGAGACCCAGTACTTC
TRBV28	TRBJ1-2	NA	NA	CASIPGNRAYGYTF	TGTGCCAGCATTCCAGGGAATAGGGCCTATGGCTACACCTTC
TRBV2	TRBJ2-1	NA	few	CASSATYNEQFF	TGTGCCAGCAGCGCGACGTACAATGAGCAGTTCTTC
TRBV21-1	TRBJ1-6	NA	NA	CASSHGPDNSPLHF	TGTGCCAGCAGCCACGGACCGGATAATTCACCCCTCCACTTT
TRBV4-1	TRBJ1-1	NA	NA	CASSQDAWGPTEAFF	TGCGCCAGCAGCCAAGATGCCTGGGGGCCCACTGAAGCTTTCTTT
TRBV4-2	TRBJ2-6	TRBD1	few	CASSPTGQGYSGANVLTF	TGTGCCAGCAGCCCAACGGGACAGGGGTACTCTGGGGCCAACGTCCTGACTTTC
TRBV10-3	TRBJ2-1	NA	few	CAITGTQTNEQFF	TGTGCCATCACCGGGACCCAGACCAATGAGCAGTTCTTC
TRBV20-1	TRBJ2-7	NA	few	CSARDSVRSSYEQYF	TGCAGTGCTAGAGATTCCGTCCGAAGCTCCTACGAGCAGTACTTC
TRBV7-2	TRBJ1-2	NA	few	CASRSLEFGDYGYTF	TGTGCCAGCAGATCGCTGGAGTTTGGGGACTATGGCTACACCTTC
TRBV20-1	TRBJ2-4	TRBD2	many	CSAIRGVAKNIQYF	TGCAGTGCTATACGGGGGGTAGCCAAAAACATTCAGTACTTC
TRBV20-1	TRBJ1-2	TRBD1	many	CSASSGGLWYGYTF	TGCAGTGCTAGTTCAGGGGGTTTATGGTATGGCTACACCTTC
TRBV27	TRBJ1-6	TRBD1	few	CASSLTGGAGSPLHF	TGTGCCAGCAGCCTTACAGGGGGCGCAGGTTCACCCCTCCACTTT
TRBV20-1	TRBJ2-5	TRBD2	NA	CSAGPKRGEETQYF	TGCAGTGCCGGGCCTAAGCGGGGGGAAGAGACCCAGTACTTC
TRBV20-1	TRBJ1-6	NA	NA	CSASFLNSPLHF	TGCAGTGCCTCATTTCTCAATTCACCCCTCCACTTT
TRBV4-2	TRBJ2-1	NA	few	CASSQATGANNEQFF	TGTGCCAGCAGCCAAGCGACGGGGGCAAACAATGAGCAGTTCTTC
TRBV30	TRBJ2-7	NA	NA	CAWRSGIHEQYF	TGTGCCTGGAGAAGTGGAATCCACGAGCAGTACTTC
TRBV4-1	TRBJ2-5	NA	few	CASSQERDGVQETQYF	TGCGCCAGCAGCCAAGAGAGGGACGGGGTCCAAGAGACCCAGTACTTC
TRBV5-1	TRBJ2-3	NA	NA	CASSPAEGRGPKTPTDTQYF	TGCGCCAGCAGCCCCGCGGAAGGGCGGGGGCCCAAAACCCCCACAGATACGCAGTATTTT
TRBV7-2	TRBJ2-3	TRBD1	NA	CASTFGDRVPDTQYF	TGTGCCAGCACCTTCGGGGACAGGGTACCAGATACGCAGTATTTT
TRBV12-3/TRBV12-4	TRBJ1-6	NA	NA	CASSLTGEVPHF	TGTGCCAGCAGTTTGACGGGGGAAGTCCCCCACTTT
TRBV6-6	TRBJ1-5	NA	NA	CASSYSTDNQPQHF	TGTGCCAGCAGTTACTCGACAGATAATCAGCCCCAGCATTTT
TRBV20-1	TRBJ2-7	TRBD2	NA	CSAPTSGGSYEQYF	TGCAGTGCTCCGACTAGCGGGGGGAGCTACGAGCAGTACTTC
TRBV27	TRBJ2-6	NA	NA	CASTPRAGANVLTF	TGTGCCAGCACTCCGAGAGCTGGGGCCAACGTCCTGACTTTC
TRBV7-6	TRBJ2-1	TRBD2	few	CASSLLLAGGSYNEQFF	TGTGCCAGCAGCTTATTGTTAGCGGGGGGTTCCTACAATGAGCAGTTCTTC
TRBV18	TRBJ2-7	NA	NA	CASSPQETAFSSYEQYF	TGTGCCAGCTCACCACAGGAGACAGCTTTTAGCTCCTACGAGCAGTACTTC
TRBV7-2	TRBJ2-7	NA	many	CASSFSGTTYEQYF	TGTGCCAGCAGCTTTTCCGGGACCACCTACGAGCAGTACTTC
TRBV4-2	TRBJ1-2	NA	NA	CASSQVITNYGYTF	TGTGCCAGCAGCCAAGTGATAACTAACTATGGCTACACCTTC
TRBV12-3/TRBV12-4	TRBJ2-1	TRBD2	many	CASSLGLAGGWDEQFF	TGTGCCAGCAGTTTAGGACTAGCGGGGGGGTGGGATGAGCAGTTCTTC
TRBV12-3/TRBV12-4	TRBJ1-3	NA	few	CASTRTAGNTIYF	TGTGCCAGCACCAGGACAGCGGGAAACACCATATATTTT
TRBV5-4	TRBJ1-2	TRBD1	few	CASSLLWGQGESDGYTF	TGTGCCAGCAGCTTGTTATGGGGACAGGGGGAAAGCGATGGCTACACCTTC
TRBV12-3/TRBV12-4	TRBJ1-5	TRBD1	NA	CASTYGGQNQPQHF	TGTGCCAGCACTTACGGGGGACAGAATCAGCCCCAGCATTTT
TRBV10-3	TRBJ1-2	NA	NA	CVISEYRVYGYTF	TGTGTCATCAGTGAGTACAGAGTCTATGGCTACACCTTC
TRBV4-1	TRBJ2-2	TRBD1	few	CASSQSNLQGADTGELFF	TGCGCCAGCAGCCAAAGTAACCTACAGGGGGCCGACACCGGGGAGCTGTTTTTT